This passage covers 17 T cell receptor beta chains from one sample sequenced in a study of cytomegalovirus exposure and HLA in healthy donors. PCR primers comprised 60 Vbeta and 13 Jbeta primers. The table came from immunoSEQ multiplex PCR; TCRdb's copy has only in-frame clones and leaves some out. Of around 40,000 clones in the sample, about 66% are singletons; the top ten hold 18%. The sequenced material came from PBMCs. The receptors here all came from a man in his fifties or sixties in good health and CMV-seropositive.

This clone has a single count. This chain uses TRBV6-6 with TRBJ1-1, with D unclear. Germline-derived CDR1 and CDR2 are MNHNY and SVGAGI (reference sequence). This CDR3 contains 13 residues. V gave up 5 bases and J gave up 7 bases, with 14 bases separating them. The DNA of the CDR3 is TGTGCCAGCAGTCCCGGACTGCGGGGTGAAGCTTTCTTT. Its translation is CASSPGLRGEAFF.

The rearrangement joins TRBV15 to TRBJ1-6; D is perhaps TRBD1 (5 bases). Germline loops: CDR1 LNHNV, CDR2 YYDKDF (reference sequence). The V and J ends lost 1 base and 8 bases respectively, with 9 bases between them. The CDR3 contains 14 residues. DNA of the CDR3: TGTGCCACCAGCAGAGGAGACAGAGATTCACCCCTCCACTTT. Translated, it gives CATSRGDRDSPLHF.

This clone was found a few times. This chain uses TRBV27 with TRBJ1-6; no firm D call. V was trimmed by 7 bases and J by 8 bases, leaving 6 bases between them. The CDR3 extends over 11 amino acids. Germline values: CDR1 MNHEY, CDR2 SMNVEV (reference sequence). CDR3: CASIPDSPLHF. The CDR3 nucleotides read TGTGCCAGCATTCCTGATTCACCCCTCCACTTT.

The chain combines TRBV9 with TRBJ2-7, with TRBD1 identical over 9 bases. The J segment lost 3 bases and the V segment lost 4 bases, leaving 5 bases of the junction unmatched. The CDR3 sequence is 14 residues long. Germline V gene lookup returns CDR1 SGDLS and CDR2 YYNGEE. CDR3 nucleotides: TGTGCCAGCAGCCCCAGACAGGGGGGCTACGAGCAGTACTTC. This codes for CASSPRQGGYEQYF.

This chain uses TRBV7-2 with TRBJ2-7, with unresolved D. This CDR3 contains 14 residues. Germline assignment: CDR1 SGHTA and CDR2 FQGNSA. The V and J ends lost 4 bases and 2 bases respectively, with 12 bases between them. CDR3 sequence reads: CASSWPGITYEQYF. The CDR3 coding sequence is TGTGCCAGCAGCTGGCCAGGCATCACCTACGAGCAGTACTTC.

Here the CDR3 reads CASSSTASSYNEQFF. The CDR3, as DNA: TGTGCCAGCAGCTCGACAGCGAGCTCCTACAATGAGCAGTTCTTC. V is TRBV7-2 and J is TRBJ2-1; TRBD1 is a possible D gene (5 bases). The CDR3 loop spans 15 amino acids. Germline CDR1 SGHTA, CDR2 FQGNSA. Trimming removed 4 bases from V and 0 bases from J, with 10 bases in between.

The chain is built from TRBV28 and TRBJ1-3, with 7 bases aligning to TRBD1. The CDR3 length is 14 residues. The trim removed 5 bases at V and 2 bases at J, leaving 3 bases unmatched. Per the germline V gene, CDR1 is MDHEN and CDR2 is SYDVKM. CDR3 sequence: CASSAGTAGNTIYF. DNA of the CDR3: TGTGCCAGCAGTGCCGGGACAGCTGGAAACACCATATATTTT.

The chain has TRBV29-1 and TRBJ2-5; TRBD2 is a possible D gene (5 bases). CDR3 length: 10 residues. Germline CDR1 and CDR2: SQVTM and ANQGSEA. Trimming removed 4 bases at V and 5 bases at J, with 5 bases between. The CDR3 here is CSVGGETQYF. In DNA, the CDR3 is TGCAGCGTTGGAGGGGAGACCCAGTACTTC.

The CDR3 sequence is CASSLNRDTEAFF. CDR3 sequence (DNA): TGTGCCAGCAGTCTGAACAGGGACACTGAAGCTTTCTTT. This chain uses TRBV28 with TRBJ1-1, with D possibly matching TRBD1 (6 bases). The V end lost 5 bases, the J end lost 3 bases, and 10 bases lay between the germline ends. The CDR3 extends over 13 amino acids. The germline V gene encodes CDR1 MDHEN and CDR2 SYDVKM. Supplemented by reference TRBV28 and TRBJ1-1, the full variable domain reads DVKVTQSSRYLVKRTGEKVFLECVQDMDHENMFWYRQDPGLGLRLIYFSYDVKMKEKGDIPEGYSVSREKKERFSLILESASTNQTSMYLCASSLNRDTEAFFGQGTRLTVV.

The rearrangement links TRBV6-1 to TRBJ1-2; D may be TRBD1 (5 bases). V was clipped by 6 bases and J by 4 bases, with 12 bases between them. The CDR3 has 13 residues. Germline V gives CDR1 MNHNS, CDR2 SASEGT. The CDR3 sequence: CASSGAGFYGYTF. CDR3 nucleotides: TGTGCCAGCAGCGGAGCAGGGTTCTATGGCTACACCTTC.

The chain carries TRBV27 and TRBJ1-1; D possibly corresponds to TRBD1 (6 bases). CDR3 length equals 15 residues. Per the germline V gene, CDR1 is MNHEY and CDR2 is SMNVEV (reference sequence). Trimming removed 6 bases from V and 4 bases from J, with 18 bases in between. In nucleotides, the CDR3 is TGTGCCAGCAGCCAGAGGGGGTCTACGGGCACTGAAGCTTTCTTT. Residues: CASSQRGSTGTEAFF.

The chain recombines TRBV11-2 with TRBJ2-3, with D unclear. Germline V gene sequence: CDR1 SGHAT, CDR2 FQNNGV. CDR3 length equals 11 residues. The V end lost 5 bases, the J end lost 5 bases, and 5 bases lay between the germline ends. DNA for the CDR3: TGTGCCAGCAGCCCCATAGATACGCAGTATTTT. It codes for CASSPIDTQYF.

The V call is TRBV10-3, the J call TRBJ2-3; 7 nucleotides align to TRBD1. V shed 8 bases, J shed 0 bases, and the junction held 2 bases outside the gene matches. The germline V gene has CDR1 ENHRY and CDR2 SYGVKD. This CDR3 contains 13 residues. The CDR3 DNA reads as TGTGCCATCGCAGGGGGTAGCACAGATACGCAGTATTTT. Translating gives CAIAGGSTDTQYF.

This clone was seen more than once but under ten times. This chain connects TRBV15 to TRBJ2-7; D gene uncertain. The CDR3 length is 13 residues. V lost 0 bases to trimming and J lost 5 bases, with 8 bases between them. Germline V gives CDR1 LNHNV, CDR2 YYDKDF (reference sequence). For the CDR3, the DNA is TGTGCCACCAGCAGAGACAGGCAAGACGAGCAGTACTTC. This gives the protein CATSRDRQDEQYF. The full variable domain, in which reference TRBV15 and TRBJ2-7 provide the parts outside the CDR3, is DAMVIQNPRYQVTQFGKPVTLSCSQTLNHNVMYWYQQKSSQAPKLLFHYYDKDFNNEADTPDNFQSRRPNTSFCFLDIRSPGLGDTAMYLCATSRDRQDEQYFGPGTRLTVT.

J is TRBJ2-5 and V is TRBV18; 7 nucleotides agree with TRBD1. Per germline, CDR1 KGHSH and CDR2 LQKENI. Trimming at V came to 2 bases and at J to 0 bases, leaving 3 bases not matched to a gene. The CDR3 extends over 15 amino acids. The CDR3 DNA is TGTGCCAGCTCACCAAAAACAGGGGACCAAGAGACCCAGTACTTC. It translates to CASSPKTGDQETQYF. Filled out from reference TRBV18 and TRBJ2-5, the complete variable domain reads NAGVMQNPRHLVRRRGQEARLRCSPMKGHSHVYWYRQLPEEGLKFMVYLQKENIIDESGMPKERFSAEFPKEGPSILRIQQVVRGDSAAYFCASSPKTGDQETQYFGPGTRLLVL.

V and J are TRBV2 and TRBJ1-2; no clear D gene. The V end lost 3 bases, the J end lost 2 bases, and 4 bases lay between the germline ends. From germline, CDR1 is SNHLY and CDR2 FYNNEI. CDR3 size: 12 residues. The CDR3 region is CASSDRNYGYTF. The DNA for the CDR3 is TGTGCCAGCAGTGACAGGAACTATGGCTACACCTTC.

Only a few counts were recorded for this clone. The chain combines TRBV18 with TRBJ1-5, with D perhaps matching TRBD1 (6 bases). This CDR3 is 16 amino acids long. Germline V CDR1 and CDR2: KGHSH, LQKENI. The V end was cut by 6 bases, the J end by 2 bases, with 17 bases between. The CDR3 DNA follows: TGTGCCAGCTCGGGTACAGGGCCGGAGGGCAATCAGCCCCAGCATTTT. Its protein is CASSGTGPEGNQPQHF.